This T cell receptor beta chain was observed in a study of blood T cell repertoires in COVID-19. In the study overall: The United States, Italy and Spain provided the acute and convalescent COVID-19 samples. The cDNA or gDNA used as material had been derived from T cells, B-cell-depleted T cells, or PBMCs.

Per the original methods: Reference gene primer amplification yielded estimated nucleated cell counts. Only in-frame clones appear in the TCRdb table, and some are missing; sequencing was by immunoSEQ multiplex PCR. That table furnishes V, J and clone size, whereas the DNA furnished D and trimming. The repertoire holds 97,000 or so clones, about four fifths seen once, with 4% to 5.5% in the top ten. The source of this sequence is a human donor in a cohort sampled during active COVID-19. The specimen sequenced was peripheral blood.

The CDR3 nucleotides read TGCAGCGTTGTATCCGCGGGGAGCTCCTACAATGAGCAGTTCTTC. Its translation: CSVVSAGSSYNEQFF. This chain joins TRBV29-1 and TRBJ2-1, with a tentative D call TRBD2 (6 bases). The CDR3 is 15 amino acids. V lost 4 bases, J lost 0 bases, and 13 bases lay in between. Germline V gene data show CDR1 as SQVTM and CDR2 as ANQGSEA.